A single sample gave rise to the 14 T cell receptor beta chains below, sequenced in a study of T-cell reconstitution after alpha-beta-depleted transplantation in children. The library targeted TCRbeta and was prepared with unique molecular identifiers. TCRdb passed the PCR reads through MiXCR, listing each CDR3 protein once. The sample comprises some 600,000 distinct CDR3 sequences, 13% of which are singletons, and 2.2% rests with the top ten. The specimen comprised PBMCs, mostly from graft donor cells, sampled 360 days after TCRalphabeta/CD19-depleted stem cell transplant. These receptors originate from a male patient between 5 and 17 years old who had a stem cell transplant for acute myeloid leukemia, so the T cells may come from the graft donor.

At least ten counts were recorded for this clonotype. This rearrangement joins TRBV20-1 to TRBJ1-5; TRBD1 matches at 8 bases. Germline V gene data show CDR1 as DFQATT and CDR2 as SNEGSKA (reference sequence). V was pared by 6 bases and J by 7 bases, with 11 bases of the junction left unmatched. The CDR3 is 14 residues long. The CDR3, as DNA: TGCAGTGCGACGCGGACAGGGTTCGGGCAGCCCCAGCATTTT. Translating gives CSATRTGFGQPQHF.

This clonotype was picked up a small number of times. The chain employs TRBV20-1 and TRBJ2-5; 7 nucleotides line up with TRBD2. The V gene's germline CDR1 is DFQATT and CDR2 SNEGSKA (reference sequence). The CDR3 covers 16 residues. Trimming cost V 5 bases and J 4 bases; bases outside gene matches: 16. DNA for the CDR3: TGCAGTGCTGGAGCGTACCTGGCGGGAGAGCGAGAGACCCAGTACTTC. It is translated as CSAGAYLAGERETQYF.

The chain is built from TRBV3-1 and TRBJ2-3, with 9 nucleotides matching TRBD2. Trimming cost V 1 base and J 6 bases; bases outside gene matches: 14. Germline CDR1 and CDR2: LGHDT and YNNKEL (reference sequence). This CDR3 spans 18 amino acids. The CDR3 DNA reads TGTGCCAGCAGCCAAGGGCCCCAGAGCGGGAGGCCCTCGGATACGCAGTATTTT. This encodes CASSQGPQSGRPSDTQYF.

This clonotype was detected many times. The chain combines TRBV6-2 or TRBV6-3 with TRBJ2-1, with 8 bases fitting TRBD2. V gave up 4 bases and J gave up 5 bases; unmatched junction bases: 19. Germline V gives CDR1 MNHEY, CDR2 SVGEGT. The CDR3 totals 19 residues. The DNA for the CDR3 is TGTGCCAGCAGTTCCTCCGCCTTTACTAGCGGCAAAGGAAACAATGAGCAGTTCTTC. It encodes CASSSSAFTSGKGNNEQFF.

V gene TRBV11-1 combines with J gene TRBJ2-5, with 9 bases lining up with TRBD2. V shed 3 bases, J shed 0 bases, and the junction held 2 bases outside the gene matches. This CDR3 is built from 15 residues. In germline, CDR1 is SGHAT, CDR2 FQDESV (reference sequence). The CDR3 loop reads CASSFPSGNQETQYF. CDR3 DNA sequence: TGTGCCAGCAGCTTCCCTAGCGGGAACCAAGAGACCCAGTACTTC.

The chain has TRBV3-1 and TRBJ2-2; TRBD2 aligns across 7 bases. The length of the CDR3 is 15 residues. The V gene's germline CDR1 is LGHDT and CDR2 YNNKEL (reference sequence). With 6 bases clipped from V and 4 bases from J, the junction kept 8 bases outside the gene matches. The CDR3 here is CASSPLAVSTGELFF. The CDR3 nucleotides are TGTGCCAGCAGTCCGCTAGCGGTTAGCACCGGGGAGCTGTTTTTT.

This sequence joins TRBV7-6 and TRBJ2-5, with 11 bases matching TRBD2. CDR3 length: 15 residues. The V and J ends lost 6 bases and 1 base, in that order; junction bases with no gene match: 4. The germline V gene has CDR1 SGHVS and CDR2 FNYEAQ. The CDR3 bases are TGTGCCAGCAGACTAGGGACTAGCGGCCAAGAGACCCAGTACTTC. Its translation is CASRLGTSGQETQYF.

The chain combines TRBV6-1 with TRBJ1-2, with a weak D call TRBD1 (5 bases). The germline V gene has CDR1 MNHNS and CDR2 SASEGT. V gave up 6 bases and J gave up 1 base, with 9 bases separating them. CDR3 size: 13 residues. CDR3 region: CASRFGGNYGYTF. The CDR3 DNA follows: TGTGCCAGCAGGTTTGGGGGTAACTATGGCTACACCTTC.

This rearrangement joins TRBV6-5 to TRBJ2-7; D is possibly TRBD2 (5 bases). V lost 0 bases and J 2 bases, leaving 8 bases between the germline ends. The CDR3 has 14 amino acids. In germline, CDR1 is MNHEY, CDR2 SVGAGI. Here the CDR3 DNA reads TGTGCCAGCAGTTACTCCCTAGCCACCTACGAGCAGTACTTC. Protein product: CASSYSLATYEQYF.

The gene calls are TRBV7-2 and TRBJ2-7, with D perhaps matching TRBD2 (6 bases). Germline values: CDR1 SGHTA, CDR2 FQGNSA. Trimming stripped 7 bases from V and 4 bases from J, with 20 bases between. The CDR3 runs to 15 residues. The CDR3 sequence is CASTPGPGESYEQYF. Here the CDR3 DNA reads TGTGCCAGCACCCCTGGCCCGGGAGAATCGTACGAGCAGTACTTC.

The chain employs TRBV29-1 and TRBJ2-7; 7 bases are shared with TRBD2. This CDR3 region has 12 residues. The junction had 4 bases not matched to a gene; V was cut back by 5 bases and J by 3 bases. CDR1 and CDR2 (germline): SQVTM, ANQGSEA. The CDR3 loop is CSVQSGNYEQYF. DNA of the CDR3: TGCAGCGTTCAAAGCGGGAACTACGAGCAGTACTTC.

The chain is built from TRBV28 and TRBJ2-5, with D possibly being TRBD2 (5 bases). V was pared by 4 bases and J by 4 bases, with 19 bases between. Germline values: CDR1 MDHEN, CDR2 SYDVKM. The CDR3 runs 16 residues. CDR3 region: CASSYLIGEPGETQYF. DNA for the CDR3: TGTGCCAGCAGTTACCTCATTGGGGAGCCGGGAGAGACCCAGTACTTC.

CDR3 loop: CASSLEANTEAFF. The CDR3 DNA is TGTGCCAGCAGCTTAGAAGCCAACACTGAAGCTTTCTTT. The J gene is TRBJ1-1, the V gene TRBV7-9; D gene unclear. The germline CDR1 and CDR2 sequences are SEHNR and FQNEAQ (reference sequence). V lost 1 base and J 2 bases, leaving 5 bases between the germline ends. The CDR3 consists of 13 residues.

The table lists this clonotype with many counts. The V call is TRBV20-1, the J call TRBJ1-3, with D uncertain. Germline values: CDR1 DFQATT, CDR2 SNEGSKA (reference sequence). Trimming stripped 1 base from V and 1 base from J, with 11 bases between. This CDR3 spans 15 amino acids. DNA of the CDR3: TGCAGTGCTAGAGGAATGGTAGGGTCTGGAAACACCATATATTTT. It specifies CSARGMVGSGNTIYF.